Included here is one TCR beta chain sequence, with context. Under the authors' procedure: Amplification of reference gene primers provided the estimated nucleated cell counts. Sequenced by immunoSEQ multiplex PCR; TCRdb stores in-frame clones only, minus some. That table supplies the V and J calls and clone size; D and trimming were determined from the DNA. The sample has about 310,000 clones, around nine tenths seen once; the top ten hold 1%. This entry is derived from a study of blood T cell repertoires in COVID-19. Overall study: Acute and convalescent COVID-19 samples came from the United States, Italy and Spain.

Germline CDR1 reads MDHEN; CDR2 reads SYDVKM. The CDR3 extends over 15 amino acids. V gave up 5 bases and J gave up 6 bases; unmatched junction bases: 11. The chain couples TRBV28 to TRBJ2-5; 8 bases match TRBD1. The TCR comes from a man aged 50 to 59 with active or convalescent COVID-19. What was sequenced was peripheral blood. This CDR3 is CASSPPTGVGKTQYF. Here the CDR3 DNA reads TGTGCCAGCAGTCCCCCGACAGGGGTGGGAAAGACCCAGTACTTC.